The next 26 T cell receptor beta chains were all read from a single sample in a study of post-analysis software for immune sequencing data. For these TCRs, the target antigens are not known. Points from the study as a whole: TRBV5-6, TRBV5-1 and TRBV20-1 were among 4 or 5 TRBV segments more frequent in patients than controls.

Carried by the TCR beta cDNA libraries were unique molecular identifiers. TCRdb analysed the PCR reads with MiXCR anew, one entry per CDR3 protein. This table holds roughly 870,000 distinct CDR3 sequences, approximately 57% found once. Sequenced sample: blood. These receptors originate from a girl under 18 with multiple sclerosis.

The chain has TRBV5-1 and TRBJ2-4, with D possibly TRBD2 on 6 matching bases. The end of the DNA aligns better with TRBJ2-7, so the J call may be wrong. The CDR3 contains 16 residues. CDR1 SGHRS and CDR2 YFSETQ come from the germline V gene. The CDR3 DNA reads TGCGCCAGCAGCCCCAAAATTAGCGGCGGGTCCCACGAGCAGTACTTC. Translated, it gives CASSPKISGGSHEQYF.

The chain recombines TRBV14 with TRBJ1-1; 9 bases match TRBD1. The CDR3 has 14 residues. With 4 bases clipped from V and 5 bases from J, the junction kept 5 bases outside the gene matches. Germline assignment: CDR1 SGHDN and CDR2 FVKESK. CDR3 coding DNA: TGTGCCAGCAGCCGTACAGGGGGCCGAACTGAAGCTTTCTTT. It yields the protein CASSRTGGRTEAFF.

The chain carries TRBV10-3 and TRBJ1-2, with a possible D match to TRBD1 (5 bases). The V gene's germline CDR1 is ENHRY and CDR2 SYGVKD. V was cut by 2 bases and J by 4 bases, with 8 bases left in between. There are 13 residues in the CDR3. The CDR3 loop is CAISERQGYGYTF. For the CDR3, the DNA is TGTGCCATCAGTGAGAGGCAGGGCTATGGCTACACCTTC.

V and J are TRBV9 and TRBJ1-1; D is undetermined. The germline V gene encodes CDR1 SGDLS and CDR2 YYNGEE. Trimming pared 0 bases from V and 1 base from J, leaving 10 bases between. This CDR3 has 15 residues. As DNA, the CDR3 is TGTGCCAGCAGCGTAGATCACGGATGGAACACTGAAGCTTTCTTT. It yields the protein CASSVDHGWNTEAFF.

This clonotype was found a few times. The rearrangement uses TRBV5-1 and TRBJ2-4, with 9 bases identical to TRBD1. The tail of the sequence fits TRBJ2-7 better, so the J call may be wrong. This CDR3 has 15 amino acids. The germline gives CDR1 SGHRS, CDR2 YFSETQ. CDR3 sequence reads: CASSLSDRGGIEQYF. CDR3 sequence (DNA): TGCGCCAGCAGCTTGTCTGACAGGGGGGGAATCGAGCAGTACTTC.

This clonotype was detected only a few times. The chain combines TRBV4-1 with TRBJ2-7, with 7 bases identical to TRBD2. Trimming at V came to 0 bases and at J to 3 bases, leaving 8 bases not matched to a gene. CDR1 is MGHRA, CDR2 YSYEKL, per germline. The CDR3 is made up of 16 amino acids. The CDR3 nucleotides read TGCGCCAGCAGCCAAGAGGGCGCAGGGAGGGTCTACGAGCAGTACTTC. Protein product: CASSQEGAGRVYEQYF.

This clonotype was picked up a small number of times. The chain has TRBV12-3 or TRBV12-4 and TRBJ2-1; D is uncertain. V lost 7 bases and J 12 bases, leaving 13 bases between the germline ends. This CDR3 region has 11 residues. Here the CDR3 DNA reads TGTGCCAGCATGAGAGGTAGTCGGCAGTTCTTC. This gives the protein CASMRGSRQFF.

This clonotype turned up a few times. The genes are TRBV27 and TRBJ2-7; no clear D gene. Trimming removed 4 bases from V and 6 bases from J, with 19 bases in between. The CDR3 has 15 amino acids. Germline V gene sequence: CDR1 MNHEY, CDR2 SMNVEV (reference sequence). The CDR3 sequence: CASSWTAKAISEQYF. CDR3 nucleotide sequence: TGTGCCAGCAGTTGGACGGCGAAGGCGATATCCGAGCAGTACTTC.

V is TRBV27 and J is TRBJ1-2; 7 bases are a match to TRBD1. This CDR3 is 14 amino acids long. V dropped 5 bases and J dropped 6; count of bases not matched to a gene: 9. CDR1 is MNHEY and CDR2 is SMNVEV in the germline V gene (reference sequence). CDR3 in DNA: TGTGCCAGCAGTCTCTCAGGGGGATGGGATGGCTACACCTTC. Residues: CASSLSGGWDGYTF.

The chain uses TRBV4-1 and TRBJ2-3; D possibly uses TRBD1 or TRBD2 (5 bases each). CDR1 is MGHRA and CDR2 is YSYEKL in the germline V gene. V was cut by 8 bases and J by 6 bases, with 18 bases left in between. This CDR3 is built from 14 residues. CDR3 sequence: CASAPGQGGDTQYF. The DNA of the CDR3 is TGCGCCAGCGCGCCGGGCCAGGGCGGGGATACGCAGTATTTT.

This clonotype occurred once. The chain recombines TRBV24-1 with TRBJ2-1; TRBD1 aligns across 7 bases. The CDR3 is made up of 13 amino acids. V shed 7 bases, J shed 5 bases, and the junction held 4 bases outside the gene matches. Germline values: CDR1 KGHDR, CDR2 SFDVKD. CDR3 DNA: TGTGCCACCAGCCCTGACAGGGACAATGAGCAGTTCTTC. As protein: CATSPDRDNEQFF.

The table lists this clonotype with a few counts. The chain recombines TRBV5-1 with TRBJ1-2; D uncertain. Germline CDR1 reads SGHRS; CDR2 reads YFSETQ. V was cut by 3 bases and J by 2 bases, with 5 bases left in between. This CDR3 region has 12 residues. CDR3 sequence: CASSSDNYGYTF. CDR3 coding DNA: TGCGCCAGCAGCTCGGACAACTATGGCTACACCTTC.

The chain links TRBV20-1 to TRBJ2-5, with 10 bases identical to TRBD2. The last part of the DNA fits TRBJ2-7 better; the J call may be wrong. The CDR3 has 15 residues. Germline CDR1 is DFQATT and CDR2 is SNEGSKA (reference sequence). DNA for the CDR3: TGCAGTGCTAGGATTCCCCTAGCGGGAGTGGCCGAGCAGTACTTC. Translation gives CSARIPLAGVAEQYF.

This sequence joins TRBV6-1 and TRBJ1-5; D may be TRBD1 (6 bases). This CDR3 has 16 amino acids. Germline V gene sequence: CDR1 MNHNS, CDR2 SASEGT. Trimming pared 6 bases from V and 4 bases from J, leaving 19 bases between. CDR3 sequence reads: CASSSRGRGWNQPQHF. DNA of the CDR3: TGTGCCAGCAGCTCGAGGGGGAGGGGGTGGAATCAGCCCCAGCATTTT.

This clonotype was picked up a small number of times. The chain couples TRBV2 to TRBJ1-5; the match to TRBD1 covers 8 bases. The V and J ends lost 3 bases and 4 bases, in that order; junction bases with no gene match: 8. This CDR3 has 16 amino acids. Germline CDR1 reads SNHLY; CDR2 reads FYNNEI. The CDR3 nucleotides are TGTGCCAGCAGTGACCCCCGTGACAGGGGAAATCAGCCCCAGCATTTT. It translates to CASSDPRDRGNQPQHF.

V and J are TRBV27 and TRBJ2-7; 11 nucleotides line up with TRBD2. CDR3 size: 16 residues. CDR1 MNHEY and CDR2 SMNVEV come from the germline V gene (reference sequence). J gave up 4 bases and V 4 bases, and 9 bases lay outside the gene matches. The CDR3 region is CASSSLAGGFSYEQYF. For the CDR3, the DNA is TGTGCCAGCAGTTCTTTAGCGGGAGGGTTCTCGTACGAGCAGTACTTC.

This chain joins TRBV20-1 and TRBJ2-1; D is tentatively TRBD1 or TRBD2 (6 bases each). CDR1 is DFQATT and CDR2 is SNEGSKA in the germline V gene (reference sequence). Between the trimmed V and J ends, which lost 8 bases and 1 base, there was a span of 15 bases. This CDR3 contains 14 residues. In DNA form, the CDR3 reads TGCAGTTCCCTGGGGGGCCTATCCTACAATGAGCAGTTCTTC. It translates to CSSLGGLSYNEQFF.

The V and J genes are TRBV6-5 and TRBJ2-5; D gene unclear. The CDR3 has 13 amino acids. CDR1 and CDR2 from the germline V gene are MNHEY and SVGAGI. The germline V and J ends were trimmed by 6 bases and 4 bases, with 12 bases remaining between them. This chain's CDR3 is CASRQLIRETQYF. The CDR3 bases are TGTGCCAGCAGGCAACTAATAAGAGAGACCCAGTACTTC.

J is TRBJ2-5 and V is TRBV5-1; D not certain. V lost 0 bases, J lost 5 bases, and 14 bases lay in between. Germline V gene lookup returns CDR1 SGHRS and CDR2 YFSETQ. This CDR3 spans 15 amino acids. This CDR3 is CASSLGTDSPETQYF. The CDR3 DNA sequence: TGCGCCAGCAGCTTGGGAACCGACTCACCCGAGACCCAGTACTTC.

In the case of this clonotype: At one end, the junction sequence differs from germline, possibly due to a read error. The CDR3 DNA follows: TGTGCCAGCAGCCAAGGGACAGGGATGTCCAACGTCCGGACTTTC. This encodes CASSQGTGMSNVRTF. This chain links TRBV3-1 with TRBJ2-6; 8 bases line up with TRBD1. CDR3 length: 15 residues. The germline V gene has CDR1 LGHDT and CDR2 YNNKEL (reference sequence).

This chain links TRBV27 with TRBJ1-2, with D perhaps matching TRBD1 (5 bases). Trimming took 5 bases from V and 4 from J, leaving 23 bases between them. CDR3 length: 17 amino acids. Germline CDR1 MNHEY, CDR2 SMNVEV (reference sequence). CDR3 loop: CASSPKASGFQGYGYTF. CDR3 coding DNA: TGTGCCAGCAGTCCGAAGGCATCAGGGTTCCAAGGCTATGGCTACACCTTC.

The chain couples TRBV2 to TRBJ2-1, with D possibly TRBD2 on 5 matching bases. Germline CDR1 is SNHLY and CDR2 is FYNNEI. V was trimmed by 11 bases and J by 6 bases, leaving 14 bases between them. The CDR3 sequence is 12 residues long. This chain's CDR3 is CAASGDFNEQFF. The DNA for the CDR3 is TGTGCCGCAAGCGGCGACTTCAATGAGCAGTTCTTC.

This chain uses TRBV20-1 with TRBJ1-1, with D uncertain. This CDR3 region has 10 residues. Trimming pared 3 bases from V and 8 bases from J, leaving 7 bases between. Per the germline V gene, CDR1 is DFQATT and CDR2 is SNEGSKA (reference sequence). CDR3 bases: TGCAGTGCTAGTAGCGTCGAAGCTTTCTTT. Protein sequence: CSASSVEAFF.

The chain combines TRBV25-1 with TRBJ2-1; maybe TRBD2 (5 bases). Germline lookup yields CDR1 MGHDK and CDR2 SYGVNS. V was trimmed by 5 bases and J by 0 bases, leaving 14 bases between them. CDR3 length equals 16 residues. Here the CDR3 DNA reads TGTGCCAGCAGTACAACTAGGAGGACCTCCTACAATGAGCAGTTCTTC. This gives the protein CASSTTRRTSYNEQFF. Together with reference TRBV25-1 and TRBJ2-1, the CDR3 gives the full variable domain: EADIYQTPRYLVIGTGKKITLECSQTMGHDKMYWYQQDPGMELHLIHYSYGVNSTEKGDLSSESTVSRIRTEHFPLTLESARPSHTSQYLCASSTTRRTSYNEQFFGPGTRLTVL.

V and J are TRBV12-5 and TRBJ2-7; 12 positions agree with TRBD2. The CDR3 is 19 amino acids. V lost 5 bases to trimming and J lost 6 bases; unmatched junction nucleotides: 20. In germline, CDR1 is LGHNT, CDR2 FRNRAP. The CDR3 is CASGLTTTSGRYSISEQYF. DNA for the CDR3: TGTGCTAGTGGTCTTACGACGACTAGCGGGAGATATTCGATTTCCGAGCAGTACTTC.

The CDR3, as DNA: TGTGCCAGCAGTTCTGCGGCTAGCGGGTACAATGAGCAGTTCTTC. Translation: CASSSAASGYNEQFF. The genes are TRBV6-5 and TRBJ2-1; 8 positions match TRBD2. The V segment lost 4 bases and the J segment 4 bases; nucleotides outside the gene matches: 6. The CDR3 runs to 15 residues. CDR1 and CDR2 (germline): MNHEY, SVGAGI.